This is a list of T cell receptor beta chains from one sample in a study of blood T cell repertoires in COVID-19. The assay was immunoSEQ multiplex PCR, and TCRdb's table has in-frame clones only and misses some. This sample has some 200,000 clones, with 86% found just once. Sequencing input: PBMCs or T cells enriched from blood (not recorded which). Source of these receptors: a woman between 40 and 55 years old with acute COVID-19. CDR3s include the opening cysteine and the closing phenylalanine or tryptophan. The D gene is left open where the match is weak. Clone size is shown for a subset of rows, as once, few, many or a class of expanded clone.

d_gene: TRBD1
j_gene: TRBJ1-2
abundance: NA
v_gene: TRBV11-2
CDR3nt: TGTGCCAGCAGCACCCGACAGGGCGGATCGTCGAACTATGGCTACACCTTC
CDR3aa: CASSTRQGGSSNYGYTF

d_gene: NA
j_gene: TRBJ2-6
abundance: NA
v_gene: TRBV5-1
CDR3nt: TGCGCCAGCAGCTTGGTGACGGGGGGCCAAGTTTCAGTCTCTGGGGCCAACGTCCTGACTTTC
CDR3aa: CASSLVTGGQVSVSGANVLTF

d_gene: TRBD1
j_gene: TRBJ1-4
abundance: NA
v_gene: TRBV14
CDR3nt: TGTGCCAGCAGCCAAGTGACAGGGCTTAATGAAAAACTGTTTTTT
CDR3aa: CASSQVTGLNEKLFF

d_gene: TRBD1
j_gene: TRBJ2-5
abundance: NA
v_gene: TRBV9
CDR3nt: TGTGCCAGCTCACCGACAGGGGGCTGGGAGACCCAGTACTTC
CDR3aa: CASSPTGGWETQYF

d_gene: NA
j_gene: TRBJ1-4
abundance: NA
v_gene: TRBV19
CDR3nt: TGTGCCAGTAGTGCCTTTCCGTCGGGGGGAAATGAAAAACTGTTTTTT
CDR3aa: CASSAFPSGGNEKLFF

d_gene: NA
j_gene: TRBJ1-2
abundance: few
v_gene: TRBV28
CDR3nt: TGTGCCAGCAGTTTGCGGCAGATTAGGCGTGGCTACACCTTC
CDR3aa: CASSLRQIRRGYTF

d_gene: NA
j_gene: TRBJ1-1
abundance: NA
v_gene: TRBV7-6
CDR3nt: TGTGCCAGCAGCTTAGACACAAACACTGAAGCTTTCTTT
CDR3aa: CASSLDTNTEAFF

d_gene: NA
j_gene: TRBJ1-1
abundance: once
v_gene: TRBV19
CDR3nt: TGTGCCAGTAGTATCAGGGGACGGGTCACTGAAGCTTTCTTT
CDR3aa: CASSIRGRVTEAFF

d_gene: NA
j_gene: TRBJ1-2
abundance: NA
v_gene: TRBV2
CDR3nt: TGTGCCAGCAGTGAAATCAGGGCTGGCTACACCTTC
CDR3aa: CASSEIRAGYTF

d_gene: TRBD1
j_gene: TRBJ1-6
abundance: NA
v_gene: TRBV12-5
CDR3nt: TGTGCTAGTGGCCCGGGACAGGGGAATTCACCCCTCCACTTT
CDR3aa: CASGPGQGNSPLHF

d_gene: NA
j_gene: TRBJ1-3
abundance: NA
v_gene: TRBV11-2
CDR3nt: TGTGCCAGCAGCTTAGCAGACCCGGGGAGCGGAAACACCATATATTTT
CDR3aa: CASSLADPGSGNTIYF

d_gene: TRBD1
j_gene: TRBJ1-3
abundance: NA
v_gene: TRBV9
CDR3nt: TGTGCCAGCAGCGCGGGGGACAGCGGAAACACCATATATTTT
CDR3aa: CASSAGDSGNTIYF

d_gene: NA
j_gene: TRBJ1-1
abundance: few
v_gene: TRBV7-3
CDR3nt: TGTGCCAGCAGCACGGACAGGAACACTGAAGCTTTCTTT
CDR3aa: CASSTDRNTEAFF

d_gene: TRBD2
j_gene: TRBJ2-5
abundance: NA
v_gene: TRBV7-6
CDR3nt: TGTGCCAGCAGCTTACGGGCGGGAGAAGAGACCCAGTACTTC
CDR3aa: CASSLRAGEETQYF

d_gene: NA
j_gene: TRBJ1-2
abundance: NA
v_gene: TRBV7-8
CDR3nt: TGTGCCAGCACCGGGGGTTATGGCTACACCTTC
CDR3aa: CASTGGYGYTF

d_gene: TRBD1
j_gene: TRBJ2-3
abundance: once
v_gene: TRBV12-3/TRBV12-4
CDR3nt: TGTGCCAGCAGTCCGGGACAGGGTTCGCATTTT
CDR3aa: CASSPGQGSHF

d_gene: NA
j_gene: TRBJ2-1
abundance: NA
v_gene: TRBV7-2
CDR3nt: TGTGCCAGCAGCTTAGCGTATGAGGAGGCATCTCAGTTCTTC
CDR3aa: CASSLAYEEASQFF

d_gene: NA
j_gene: TRBJ2-3
abundance: NA
v_gene: TRBV30
CDR3nt: TGTGCCTGGAGTGACCGGGTGGATACGCAGTATTTT
CDR3aa: CAWSDRVDTQYF

d_gene: NA
j_gene: TRBJ1-1
abundance: NA
v_gene: TRBV19
CDR3nt: TGTGCCAGTAGTTGGAGGGAAAGAGGAGCTTTCTTT
CDR3aa: CASSWRERGAFF

d_gene: TRBD2
j_gene: TRBJ2-1
abundance: NA
v_gene: TRBV27
CDR3nt: TGTGCCAGCAGCCTGGCTAGCGGGGGGGCCACTGAGCAGTTCTTC
CDR3aa: CASSLASGGATEQFF

d_gene: NA
j_gene: TRBJ1-2
abundance: NA
v_gene: TRBV4-1
CDR3nt: TGCGCCAGCAGCCAAGAGGGCACCGACTATGGCTACACCTTC
CDR3aa: CASSQEGTDYGYTF

d_gene: TRBD1
j_gene: TRBJ2-1
abundance: NA
v_gene: TRBV9
CDR3nt: TGTGCCAGCAGCAATGACAGGGGGCGGGATGAGCAGTTCTTC
CDR3aa: CASSNDRGRDEQFF